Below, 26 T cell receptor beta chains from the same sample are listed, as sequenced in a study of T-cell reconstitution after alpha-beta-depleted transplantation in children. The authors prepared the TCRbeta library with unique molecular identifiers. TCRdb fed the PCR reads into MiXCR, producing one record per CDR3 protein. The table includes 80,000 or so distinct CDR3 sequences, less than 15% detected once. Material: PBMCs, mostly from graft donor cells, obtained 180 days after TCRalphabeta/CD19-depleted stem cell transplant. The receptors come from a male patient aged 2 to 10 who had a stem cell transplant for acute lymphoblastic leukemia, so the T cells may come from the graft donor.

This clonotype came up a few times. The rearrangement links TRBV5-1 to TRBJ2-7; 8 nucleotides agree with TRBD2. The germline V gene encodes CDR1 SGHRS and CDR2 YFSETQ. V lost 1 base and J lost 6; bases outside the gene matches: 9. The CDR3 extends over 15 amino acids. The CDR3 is CASSLFRGGQVEQYF. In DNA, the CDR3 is TGCGCCAGCAGCTTGTTTCGGGGGGGCCAAGTCGAGCAGTACTTC.

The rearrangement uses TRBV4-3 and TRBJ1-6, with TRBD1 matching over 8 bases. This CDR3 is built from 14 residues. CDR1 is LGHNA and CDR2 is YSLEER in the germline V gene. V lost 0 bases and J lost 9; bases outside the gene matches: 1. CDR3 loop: CASSQEDRGSPLHF. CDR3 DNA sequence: TGCGCCAGCAGCCAAGAAGACAGGGGTTCACCCCTCCACTTT.

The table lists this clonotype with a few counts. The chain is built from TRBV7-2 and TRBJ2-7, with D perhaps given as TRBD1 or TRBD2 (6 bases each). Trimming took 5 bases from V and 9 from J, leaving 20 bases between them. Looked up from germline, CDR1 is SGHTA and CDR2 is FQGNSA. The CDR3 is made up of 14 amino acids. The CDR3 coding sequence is TGTGCCAGCAGCCCCACAGGGACTGGAGAGGGGCAGTACTTC. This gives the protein CASSPTGTGEGQYF.

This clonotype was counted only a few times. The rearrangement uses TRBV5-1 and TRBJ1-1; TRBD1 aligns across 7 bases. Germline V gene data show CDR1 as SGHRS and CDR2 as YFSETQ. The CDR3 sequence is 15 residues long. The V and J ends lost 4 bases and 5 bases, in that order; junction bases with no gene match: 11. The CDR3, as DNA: TGCGCCAGCAGCCACCCCCGGACAGGAGGGACTGAAGCTTTCTTT. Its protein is CASSHPRTGGTEAFF.

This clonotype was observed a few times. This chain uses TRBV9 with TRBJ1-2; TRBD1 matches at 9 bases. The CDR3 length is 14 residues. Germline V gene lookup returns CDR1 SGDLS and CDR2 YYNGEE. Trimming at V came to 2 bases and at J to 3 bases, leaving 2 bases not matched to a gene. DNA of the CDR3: TGTGCCAGCAGCGTCTGGACAGGGGACTATGGCTACACCTTC. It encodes CASSVWTGDYGYTF.

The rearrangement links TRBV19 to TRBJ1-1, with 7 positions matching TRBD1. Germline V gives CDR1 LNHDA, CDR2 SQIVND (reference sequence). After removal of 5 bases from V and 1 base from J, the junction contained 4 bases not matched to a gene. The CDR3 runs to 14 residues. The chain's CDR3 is CASSVYRGNTEAFF. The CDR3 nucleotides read TGTGCCAGTAGTGTCTACAGGGGGAACACTGAAGCTTTCTTT.

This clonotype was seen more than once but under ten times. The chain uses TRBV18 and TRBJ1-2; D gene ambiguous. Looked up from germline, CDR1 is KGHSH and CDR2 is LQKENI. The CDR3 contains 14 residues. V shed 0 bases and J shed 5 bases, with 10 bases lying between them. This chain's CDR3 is CASSPPATMYGYTF. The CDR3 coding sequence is TGTGCCAGCTCACCACCGGCCACGATGTATGGCTACACCTTC.

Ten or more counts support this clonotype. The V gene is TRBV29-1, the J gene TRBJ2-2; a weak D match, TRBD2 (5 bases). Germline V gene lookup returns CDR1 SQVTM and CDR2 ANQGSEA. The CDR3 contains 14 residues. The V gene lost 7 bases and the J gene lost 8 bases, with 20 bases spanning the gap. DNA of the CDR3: TGCAGCGCTTACGAGGGAGCGTTCGTTGGGGAGCTGTTTTTT. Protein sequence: CSAYEGAFVGELFF.

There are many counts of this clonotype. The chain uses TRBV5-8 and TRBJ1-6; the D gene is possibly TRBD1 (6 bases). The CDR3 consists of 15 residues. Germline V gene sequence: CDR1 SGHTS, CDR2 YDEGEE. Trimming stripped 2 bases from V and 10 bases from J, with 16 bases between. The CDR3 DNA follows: TGTGCCAGCAGCTTAGGGACATTTGGACTATCACCCCTCCACTTT. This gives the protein CASSLGTFGLSPLHF.

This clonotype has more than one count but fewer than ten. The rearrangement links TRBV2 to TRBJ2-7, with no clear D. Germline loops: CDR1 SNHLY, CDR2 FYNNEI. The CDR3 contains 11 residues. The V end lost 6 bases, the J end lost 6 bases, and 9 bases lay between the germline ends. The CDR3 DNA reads TGTGCCAGCAGCCCCTTTGGCGAGCAGTACTTC. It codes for CASSPFGEQYF.

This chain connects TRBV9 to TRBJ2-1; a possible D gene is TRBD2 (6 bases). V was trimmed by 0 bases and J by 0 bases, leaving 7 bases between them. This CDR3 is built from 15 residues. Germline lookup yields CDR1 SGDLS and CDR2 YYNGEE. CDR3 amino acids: CASSVVGSSYNEQFF. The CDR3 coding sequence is TGTGCCAGCAGCGTAGTCGGGAGCTCCTACAATGAGCAGTTCTTC.

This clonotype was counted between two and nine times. The CDR3 region has the DNA TGTGCCAGCAGCTTACTGCCGACTAGCGGCGGAACAGATACGCAGTATTTT. As protein: CASSLLPTSGGTDTQYF. V and J are TRBV9 and TRBJ2-3, with 9 bases fitting TRBD2. The CDR3 extends over 17 amino acids. CDR1 and CDR2 (germline): SGDLS, YYNGEE. The ends lost 4 bases at V and 3 bases at J; junction bases unmatched: 12.

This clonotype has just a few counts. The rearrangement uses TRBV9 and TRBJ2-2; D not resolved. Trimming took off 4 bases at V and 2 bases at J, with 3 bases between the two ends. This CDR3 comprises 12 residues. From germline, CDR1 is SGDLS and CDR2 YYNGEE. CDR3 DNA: TGTGCCAGCAGCTTCAACACCGGGGAGCTGTTTTTT. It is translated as CASSFNTGELFF.

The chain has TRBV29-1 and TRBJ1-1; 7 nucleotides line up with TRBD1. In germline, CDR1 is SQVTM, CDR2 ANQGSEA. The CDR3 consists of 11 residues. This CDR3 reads CGARDRREAFF. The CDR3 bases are TGCGGCGCCCGGGACAGACGTGAAGCTTTCTTT.

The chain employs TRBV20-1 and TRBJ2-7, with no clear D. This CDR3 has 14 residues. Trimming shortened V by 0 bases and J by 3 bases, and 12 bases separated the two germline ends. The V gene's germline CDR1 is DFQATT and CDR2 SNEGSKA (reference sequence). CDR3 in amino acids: CSAREWQVLYEQYF. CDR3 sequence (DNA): TGCAGTGCTAGAGAATGGCAGGTTCTCTACGAGCAGTACTTC.

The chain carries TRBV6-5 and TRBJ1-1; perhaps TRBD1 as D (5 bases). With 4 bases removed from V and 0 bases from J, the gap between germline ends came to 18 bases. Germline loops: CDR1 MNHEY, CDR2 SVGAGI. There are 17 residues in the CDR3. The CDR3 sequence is CASSFLSGPIMNTEAFF. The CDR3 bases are TGTGCCAGCAGTTTCTTATCGGGACCAATAATGAACACTGAAGCTTTCTTT.

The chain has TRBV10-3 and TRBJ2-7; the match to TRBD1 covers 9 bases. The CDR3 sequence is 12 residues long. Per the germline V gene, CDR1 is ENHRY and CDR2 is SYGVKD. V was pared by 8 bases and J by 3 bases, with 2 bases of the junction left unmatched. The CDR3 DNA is TGTGCCATCGGACAGGGGTTCTACGAGCAGTACTTC. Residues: CAIGQGFYEQYF.

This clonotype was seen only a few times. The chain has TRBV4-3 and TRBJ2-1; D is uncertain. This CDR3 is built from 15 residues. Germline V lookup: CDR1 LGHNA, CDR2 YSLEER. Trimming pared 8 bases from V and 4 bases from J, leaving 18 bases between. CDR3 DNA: TGCGCCAGCCCCTCCCCTAGGGTGGAATACAATGAGCAGTTCTTC. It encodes CASPSPRVEYNEQFF.

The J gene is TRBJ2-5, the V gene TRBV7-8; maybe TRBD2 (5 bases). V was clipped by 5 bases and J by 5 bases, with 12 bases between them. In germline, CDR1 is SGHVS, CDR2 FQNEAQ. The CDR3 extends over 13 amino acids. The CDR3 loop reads CASSQTRFETQYF. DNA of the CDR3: TGTGCCAGCAGCCAAACTAGATTCGAGACCCAGTACTTC.

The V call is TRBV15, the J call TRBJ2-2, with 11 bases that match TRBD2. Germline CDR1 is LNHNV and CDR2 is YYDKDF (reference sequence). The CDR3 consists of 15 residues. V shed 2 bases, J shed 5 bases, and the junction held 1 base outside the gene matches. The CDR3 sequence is CATSRLAGGTGELFF. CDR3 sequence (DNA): TGTGCCACCAGCAGACTAGCGGGAGGTACCGGGGAGCTGTTTTTT. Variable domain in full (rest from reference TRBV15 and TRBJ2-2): DAMVIQNPRYQVTQFGKPVTLSCSQTLNHNVMYWYQQKSSQAPKLLFHYYDKDFNNEADTPDNFQSRRPNTSFCFLDIRSPGLGDTAMYLCATSRLAGGTGELFFGEGSRLTVL.

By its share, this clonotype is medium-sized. DNA of the CDR3: TGCGCCAGCAGCTTGTCGGCAGTCTATGGCTACACCTTC. This codes for CASSLSAVYGYTF. This chain uses TRBV5-1 with TRBJ1-2; D not resolved. Germline V gene sequence: CDR1 SGHRS, CDR2 YFSETQ. V lost 1 base to trimming and J lost 4 bases, with 8 bases between them. CDR3 length: 13 residues.

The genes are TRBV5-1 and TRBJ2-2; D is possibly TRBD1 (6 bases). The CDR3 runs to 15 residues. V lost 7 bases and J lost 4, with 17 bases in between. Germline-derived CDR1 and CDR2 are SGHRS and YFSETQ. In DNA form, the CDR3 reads TGCGCCAGCTCCTCTATCCGGACAGTCACCGGGGAGCTGTTTTTT. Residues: CASSSIRTVTGELFF.

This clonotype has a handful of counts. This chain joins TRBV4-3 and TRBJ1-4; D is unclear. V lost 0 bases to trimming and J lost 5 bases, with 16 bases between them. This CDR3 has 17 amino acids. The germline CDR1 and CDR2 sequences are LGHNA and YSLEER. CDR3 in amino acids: CASSQDPGMGVNEKLFF. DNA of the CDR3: TGCGCCAGCAGCCAAGATCCGGGGATGGGAGTCAATGAAAAACTGTTTTTT.

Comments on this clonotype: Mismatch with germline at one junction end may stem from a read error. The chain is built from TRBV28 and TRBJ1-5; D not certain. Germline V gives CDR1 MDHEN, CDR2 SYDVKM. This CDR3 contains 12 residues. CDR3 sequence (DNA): TGCCTTAGACACTTTAGCAATCAGCCCCAGCATTTT. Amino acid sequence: CLRHFSNQPQHF.

The DNA for the CDR3 is TGTGCCAGCAGTTTCGGACTAGGCCCTAATGAGCAGTTCTTC. Its protein is CASSFGLGPNEQFF. J is TRBJ2-1 and V is TRBV12-3 or TRBV12-4, with 7 bases lining up with TRBD2. CDR3 length: 14 residues. Trimming took 3 bases from V and 7 from J; bases not matched to a gene: 6.

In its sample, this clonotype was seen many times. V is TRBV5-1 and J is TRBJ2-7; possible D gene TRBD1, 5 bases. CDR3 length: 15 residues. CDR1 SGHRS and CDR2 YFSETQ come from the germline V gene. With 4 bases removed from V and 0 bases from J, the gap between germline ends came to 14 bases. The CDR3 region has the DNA TGCGCCAGCAGCCCCCTGTCAGGGCCCTCCTACGAGCAGTACTTC. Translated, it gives CASSPLSGPSYEQYF.